The subject of this entry is one T cell receptor beta chain. This clonotype was observed a handful of times. It lacks a known antigen. Within one base of it there is no much larger clone, and no base qualities were kept. The data belong to a study of identical twins (dated by TCRdb to between 2015 and 2016). About the full investigation: To test whether fetal clonotypes persist, this study deep-sequenced TCR alpha and beta repertoires from monozygotic twins, from unrelated adults of various ages, and from cord blood. Replicate twin experiments were performed at different times using different library preparation protocols to rule out contamination.

Library prep was done by 5' RACE. TCRdb names Illumina HiSeq 2000 as the instrument used. A universal primer binding site was introduced by template switching, and a unique molecular identifier was present in the final cDNA, enabling accurate counting of TCR cDNA molecules. Specific primers in the conserved constant-segment region were used to synthesize first-strand cDNA for the TCR alpha and beta chains. To control for contamination, every cDNA library carried two barcodes: a SMART-Mk sample barcode plus Illumina barcodes. TruSeq adapter sequences, together with Illumina sample barcodes, were added in two successive PCR steps. The TCR alpha and beta cDNA libraries were sequenced on the Illumina HiSeq platform using custom primers. Per the authors' processing: MiGEC was used to process raw reads and extract unique molecular identifiers, and MiXCR was used to find CDR3 positions. Recombination models were inferred per individual with the repgenHMM and IGoR tools using an EM algorithm. The analysis of shared clonotypes was done with the tcR package in R, with sharing normalized by the product of cloneset sizes. Out-of-frame nonproductive sequences were analyzed to study raw recombination free of thymic and clonal selection effects. TCRdb handled the public reads itself, with Q25 trimming in fastp and clone calling in MiXCR, and kept productive beta chains. Merged by CDR3 protein, the rows form single entries marked with the most common genes and DNA. These V and J calls are TCRdb output, not the study's own analysis. The sample records 1,800,000 or so distinct CDR3 sequences, roughly 35% of which are singletons. In total, the top ten clones hold about 0.25% of the sample.

What the work shows at the level of the full study, not this receptor alone: Because the same donors could not be followed over many years, the conclusions relied on cross-sectional statistical analysis. Abundant cord blood beta clonotypes had fewer insertions, young adult naive repertoires showed a similar but weaker trend, and memory repertoires showed no such trend. Zero-insertion analyses could be partly confounded by invariant T cells such as MAIT and iNKT, although diverse VJ usage argued against such confounding for most clonotypes. Compared with coincidental sharing between unrelated individuals, an excess of low generation-probability sequences was observed among out-of-frame TCR alpha sequences shared between twins. Recombination models systematically underestimated out-of-frame TCR alpha sharing in monozygotic twins but agreed with sharing between unrelated individuals. The excess sharing between twins in beta out-of-frame sequences was weaker because fewer shared sequences reduced the signal-to-noise ratio.

Every donor in the study was a healthy Caucasian. Via the germline V gene, CDR1 is SGHRS and CDR2 YFSETQ. The junction shows trimming of 0 bases on V and 7 bases on J, plus 13 bases between the germline ends. The CDR3 goes from the cysteine to the phenylalanine over 14 residues. The DNA shown is the 42-base CDR3, in frame from base 1. The material sequenced was cord blood. The rearranged chain carries TRBV5-1 and TRBJ1-1, with no D gene named confidently. The source is a newborn girl in good health. The sequenced DNA: TGCGCCAGCAGCTTGGGTCCATTAACCATTGAAGCTTTCTTT. The translation is CASSLGPLTIEAFF.